This T cell receptor (beta chain) was recorded in a study of control samples from healthy donors and cancer patients. The method was immunoSEQ multiplex PCR; TCRdb's version includes in-frame clones alone and lacks a portion of them. The table lists more than 25,000 clones, approximately 93% of them singletons. Germline V CDR1 and CDR2: SGHAT, FQNNGV. The CDR3 has 15 amino acids. J lost 3 bases, V lost 5 bases, and 10 bases had no gene match. This receptor was taken from a man aged 60-69 years in good health. The specimen sequenced was blood. V is TRBV11-2 and J is TRBJ2-7; 7 bases match TRBD1. DNA for the CDR3: TGTGCCAGCAGCCCCCTCCGGGACAGTTACTACGAGCAGTACTTC. Protein: CASSPLRDSYYEQYF.